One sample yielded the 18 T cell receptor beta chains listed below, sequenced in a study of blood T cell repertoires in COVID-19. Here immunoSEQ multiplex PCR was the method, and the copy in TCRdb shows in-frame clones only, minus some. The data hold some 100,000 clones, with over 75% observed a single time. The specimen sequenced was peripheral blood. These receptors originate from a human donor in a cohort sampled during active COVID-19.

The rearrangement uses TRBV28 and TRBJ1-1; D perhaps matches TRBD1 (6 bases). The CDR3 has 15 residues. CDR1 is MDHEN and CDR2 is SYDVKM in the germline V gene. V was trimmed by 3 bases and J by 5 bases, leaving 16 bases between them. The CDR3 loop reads CASSLGGQGKTEAFF. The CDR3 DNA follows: TGTGCCAGCAGTTTGGGGGGGCAGGGAAAAACTGAAGCTTTCTTT. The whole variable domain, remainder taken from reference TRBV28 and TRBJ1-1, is DVKVTQSSRYLVKRTGEKVFLECVQDMDHENMFWYRQDPGLGLRLIYFSYDVKMKEKGDIPEGYSVSREKKERFSLILESASTNQTSMYLCASSLGGQGKTEAFFGQGTRLTVV.

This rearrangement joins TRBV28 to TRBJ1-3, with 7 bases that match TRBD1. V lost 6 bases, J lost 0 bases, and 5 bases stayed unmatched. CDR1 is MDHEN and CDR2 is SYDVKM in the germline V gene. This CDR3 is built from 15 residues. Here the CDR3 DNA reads TGTGCCAGCAGACTACGGACAGGCTCTGGAAACACCATATATTTT. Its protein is CASRLRTGSGNTIYF.

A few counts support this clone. Here the CDR3 DNA reads TGTGCCAGCAGACTTGTTGATTCACCCCTCCACTTT. Encoded protein: CASRLVDSPLHF. The chain is built from TRBV7-9 and TRBJ1-6; D is unresolved. Germline-derived CDR1 and CDR2 are SEHNR and FQNEAQ (reference sequence). Trimming took off 6 bases at V and 8 bases at J, with 8 bases between the two ends. The CDR3 covers 12 residues.

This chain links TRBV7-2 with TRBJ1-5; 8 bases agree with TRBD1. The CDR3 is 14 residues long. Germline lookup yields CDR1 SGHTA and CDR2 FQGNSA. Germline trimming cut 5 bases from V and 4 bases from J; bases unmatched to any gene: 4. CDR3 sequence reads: CASSPQGVNQPQHF. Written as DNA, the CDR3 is TGTGCCAGCAGCCCACAGGGGGTAAATCAGCCCCAGCATTTT.

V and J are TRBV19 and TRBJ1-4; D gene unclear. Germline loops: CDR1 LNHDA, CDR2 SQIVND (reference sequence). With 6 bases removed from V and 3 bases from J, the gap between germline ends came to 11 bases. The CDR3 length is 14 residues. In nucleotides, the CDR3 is TGTGCCAGTAGCTTACAGTCGGCTAATGAAAAACTGTTTTTT. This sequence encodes CASSLQSANEKLFF.

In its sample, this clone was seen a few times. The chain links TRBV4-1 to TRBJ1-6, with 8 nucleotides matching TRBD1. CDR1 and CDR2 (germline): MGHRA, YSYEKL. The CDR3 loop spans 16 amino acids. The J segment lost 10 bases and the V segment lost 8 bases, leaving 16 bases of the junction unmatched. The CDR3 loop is CASRRTDRVTKSPLHF. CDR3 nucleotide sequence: TGCGCCAGCCGCAGAACGGACAGGGTCACTAAATCACCCCTCCACTTT.

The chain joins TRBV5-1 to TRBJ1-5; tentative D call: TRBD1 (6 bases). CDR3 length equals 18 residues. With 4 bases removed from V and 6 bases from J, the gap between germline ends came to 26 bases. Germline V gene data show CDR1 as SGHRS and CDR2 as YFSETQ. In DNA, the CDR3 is TGCGCCAGCAGCCTGATGAGATACGCACCCAGGGGATTTCAGCCCCAGCATTTT. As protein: CASSLMRYAPRGFQPQHF.

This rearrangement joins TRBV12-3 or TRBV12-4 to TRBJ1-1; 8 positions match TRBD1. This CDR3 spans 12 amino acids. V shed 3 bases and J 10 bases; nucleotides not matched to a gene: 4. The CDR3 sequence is CASSFPGQGAFF. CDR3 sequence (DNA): TGTGCCAGCAGTTTTCCTGGACAGGGAGCTTTCTTT.

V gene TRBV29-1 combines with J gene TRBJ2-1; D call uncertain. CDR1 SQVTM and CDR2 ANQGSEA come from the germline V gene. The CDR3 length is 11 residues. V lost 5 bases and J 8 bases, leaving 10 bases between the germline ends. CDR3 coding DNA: TGCAGCGTTCAGGTCCGGTATGAGCAGTTCTTC. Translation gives CSVQVRYEQFF.

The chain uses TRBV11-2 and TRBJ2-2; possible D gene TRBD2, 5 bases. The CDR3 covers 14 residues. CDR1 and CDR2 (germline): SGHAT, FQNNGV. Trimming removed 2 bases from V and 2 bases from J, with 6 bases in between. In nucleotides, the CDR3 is TGTGCCAGCAGCTTACGACTAAACACCGGGGAGCTGTTTTTT. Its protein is CASSLRLNTGELFF.

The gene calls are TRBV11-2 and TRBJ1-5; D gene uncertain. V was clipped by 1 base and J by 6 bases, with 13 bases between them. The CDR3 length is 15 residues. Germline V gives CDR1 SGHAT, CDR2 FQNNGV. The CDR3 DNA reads TGTGCCAGCAGCTTAGGTGGTACGGGGTCTCAGCCCCAGCATTTT. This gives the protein CASSLGGTGSQPQHF.

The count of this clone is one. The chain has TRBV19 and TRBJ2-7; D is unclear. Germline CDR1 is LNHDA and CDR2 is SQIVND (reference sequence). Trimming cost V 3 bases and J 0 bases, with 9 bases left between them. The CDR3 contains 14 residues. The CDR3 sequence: CASSIGKASYEQYF. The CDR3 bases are TGTGCCAGTAGTATCGGTAAAGCCTCCTACGAGCAGTACTTC.

The CDR3 coding sequence is TGTGCCAGTCGGAACACTGAAGCTTTCTTT. It is translated as CASRNTEAFF. V usage is TRBV19 and J usage is TRBJ1-1; D call uncertain. V shed 8 bases and J shed 1 base, with 2 bases lying between them. The V gene's germline CDR1 is LNHDA and CDR2 SQIVND (reference sequence). The length of the CDR3 is 10 residues. Drawing the rest from reference TRBV19 and TRBJ1-1, the complete variable domain is DGGITQSPKYLFRKEGQNVTLSCEQNLNHDAMYWYRQDPGQGLRLIYYSQIVNDFQKGDIAEGYSVSREKKESFPLTVTSAQKNPTAFYLCASRNTEAFFGQGTRLTVV.

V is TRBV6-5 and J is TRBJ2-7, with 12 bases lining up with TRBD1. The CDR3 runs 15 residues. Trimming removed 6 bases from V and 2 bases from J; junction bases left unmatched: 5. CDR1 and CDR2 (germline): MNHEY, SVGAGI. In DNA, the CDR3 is TGTGCCAGCAGCAGGGGACAGGGGGCAACCTACGAGCAGTACTTC. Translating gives CASSRGQGATYEQYF.

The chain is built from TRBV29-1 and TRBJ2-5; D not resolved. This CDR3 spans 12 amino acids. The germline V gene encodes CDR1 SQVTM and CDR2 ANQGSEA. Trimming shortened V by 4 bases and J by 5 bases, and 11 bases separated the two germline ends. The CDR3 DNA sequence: TGCAGCGTTGCGCCGCAGGTGGAGACCCAGTACTTC. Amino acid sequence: CSVAPQVETQYF.

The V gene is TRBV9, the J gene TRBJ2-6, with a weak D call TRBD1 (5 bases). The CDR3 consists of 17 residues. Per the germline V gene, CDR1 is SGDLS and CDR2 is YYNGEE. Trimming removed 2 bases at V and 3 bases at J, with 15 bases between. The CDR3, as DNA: TGTGCCAGCAGCGTCAGGGCTGGGTTCGGTGGGGCCAACGTCCTGACTTTC. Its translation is CASSVRAGFGGANVLTF.

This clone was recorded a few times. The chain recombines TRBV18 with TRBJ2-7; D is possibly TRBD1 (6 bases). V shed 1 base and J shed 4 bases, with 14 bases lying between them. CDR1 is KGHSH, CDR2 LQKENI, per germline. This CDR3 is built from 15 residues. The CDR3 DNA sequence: TGTGCCAGCTCACCACTGGATACAGGGAGTTACGAGCAGTACTTC. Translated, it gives CASSPLDTGSYEQYF.

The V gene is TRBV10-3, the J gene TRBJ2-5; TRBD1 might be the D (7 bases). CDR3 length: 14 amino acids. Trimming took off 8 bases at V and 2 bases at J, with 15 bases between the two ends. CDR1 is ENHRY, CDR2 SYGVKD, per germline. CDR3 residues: CAIGKAGQQETQYF. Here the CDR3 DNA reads TGTGCCATCGGGAAGGCGGGACAGCAAGAGACCCAGTACTTC.